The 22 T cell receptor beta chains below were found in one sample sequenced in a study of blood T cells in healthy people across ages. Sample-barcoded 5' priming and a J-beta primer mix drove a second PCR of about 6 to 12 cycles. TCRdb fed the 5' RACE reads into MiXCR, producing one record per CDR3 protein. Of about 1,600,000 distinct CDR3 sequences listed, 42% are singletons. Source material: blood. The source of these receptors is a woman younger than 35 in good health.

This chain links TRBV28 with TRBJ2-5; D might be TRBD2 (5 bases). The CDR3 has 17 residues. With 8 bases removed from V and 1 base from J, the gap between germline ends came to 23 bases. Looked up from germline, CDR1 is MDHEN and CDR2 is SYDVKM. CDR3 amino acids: CASLPYSDRRVQETQYF. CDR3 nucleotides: TGTGCCAGCCTTCCCTATTCGGACCGGCGGGTCCAAGAGACCCAGTACTTC.

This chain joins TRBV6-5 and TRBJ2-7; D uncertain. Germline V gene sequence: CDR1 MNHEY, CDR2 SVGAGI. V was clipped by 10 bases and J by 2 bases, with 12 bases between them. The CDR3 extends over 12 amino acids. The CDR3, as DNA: TGTGCCAACCTCCCCGGACCCTACGAGCAGTACTTC. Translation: CANLPGPYEQYF.

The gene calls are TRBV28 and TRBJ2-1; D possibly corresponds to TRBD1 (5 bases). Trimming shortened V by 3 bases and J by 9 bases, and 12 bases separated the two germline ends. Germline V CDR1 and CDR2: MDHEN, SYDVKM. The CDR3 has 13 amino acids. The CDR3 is CASSLVGRGEQFF. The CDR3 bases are TGTGCCAGCAGTTTGGTTGGTAGGGGTGAGCAGTTCTTC.

CDR3 bases: TGTGCCAGCAGCCCAGGACGGGGGGGCTATGGCTACACCTTC. Translated: CASSPGRGGYGYTF. The chain employs TRBV5-6 and TRBJ1-2, with D perhaps matching TRBD1 (5 bases). In germline, CDR1 is SGHDT, CDR2 YYEEEE. Trimming took off 4 bases at V and 4 bases at J, with 14 bases between the two ends. The CDR3 covers 14 residues.

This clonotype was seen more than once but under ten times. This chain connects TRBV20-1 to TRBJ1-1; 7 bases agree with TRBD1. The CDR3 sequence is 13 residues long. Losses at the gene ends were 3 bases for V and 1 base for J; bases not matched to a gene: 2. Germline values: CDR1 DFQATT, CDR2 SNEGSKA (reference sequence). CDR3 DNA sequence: TGCAGTGCTAGTCGGACAGGGAACACTGAAGCTTTCTTT. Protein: CSASRTGNTEAFF.

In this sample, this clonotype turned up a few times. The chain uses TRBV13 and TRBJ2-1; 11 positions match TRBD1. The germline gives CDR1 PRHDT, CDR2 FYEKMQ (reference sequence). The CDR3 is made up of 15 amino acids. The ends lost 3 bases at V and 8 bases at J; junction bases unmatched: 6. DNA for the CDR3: TGTGCCAGCAGCTTCCCGGGACAGGGGGTTCATGAGCAGTTCTTC. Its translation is CASSFPGQGVHEQFF.

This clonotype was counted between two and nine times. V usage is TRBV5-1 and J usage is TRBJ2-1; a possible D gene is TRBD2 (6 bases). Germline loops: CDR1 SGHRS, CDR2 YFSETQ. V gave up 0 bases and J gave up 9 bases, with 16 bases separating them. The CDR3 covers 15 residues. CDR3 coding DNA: TGCGCCAGCAGCTTGGGGGCAGGGAGGCTTGCTGAGCAGTTCTTC. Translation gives CASSLGAGRLAEQFF.

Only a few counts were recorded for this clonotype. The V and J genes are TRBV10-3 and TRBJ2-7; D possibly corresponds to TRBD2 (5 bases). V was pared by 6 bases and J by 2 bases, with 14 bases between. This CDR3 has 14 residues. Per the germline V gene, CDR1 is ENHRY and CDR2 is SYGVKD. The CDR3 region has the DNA TGTGCCATCAGGACCGCGGTGGGAGCCTACGAGCAGTACTTC. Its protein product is CAIRTAVGAYEQYF.

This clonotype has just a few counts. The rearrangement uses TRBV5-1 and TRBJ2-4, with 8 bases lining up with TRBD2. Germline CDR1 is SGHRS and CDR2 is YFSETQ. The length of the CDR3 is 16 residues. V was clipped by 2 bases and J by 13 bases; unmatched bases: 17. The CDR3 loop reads CASSFSLAGQYNEQYF. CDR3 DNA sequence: TGCGCCAGCAGCTTTTCCTTAGCGGGGCAATACAATGAGCAGTACTTC.

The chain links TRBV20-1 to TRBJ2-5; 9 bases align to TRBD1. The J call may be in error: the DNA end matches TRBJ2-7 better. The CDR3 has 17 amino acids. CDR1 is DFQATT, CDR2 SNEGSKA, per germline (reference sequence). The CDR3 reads CSAKYRDRARASYEQYF. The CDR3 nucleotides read TGCAGTGCTAAGTACCGGGACAGGGCTCGTGCTTCCTACGAGCAGTACTTC.

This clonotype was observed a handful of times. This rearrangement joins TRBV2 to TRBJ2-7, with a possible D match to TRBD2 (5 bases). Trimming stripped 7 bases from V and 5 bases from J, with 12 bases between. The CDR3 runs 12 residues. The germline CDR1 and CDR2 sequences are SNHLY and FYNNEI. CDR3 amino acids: CASKLVGNEQYF. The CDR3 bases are TGTGCCAGCAAGTTAGTCGGGAACGAGCAGTACTTC.

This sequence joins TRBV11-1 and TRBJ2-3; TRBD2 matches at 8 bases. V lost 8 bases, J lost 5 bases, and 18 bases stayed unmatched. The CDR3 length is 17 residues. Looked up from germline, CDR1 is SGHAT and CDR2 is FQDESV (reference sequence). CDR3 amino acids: CASAGRVAPTAGDTQYF. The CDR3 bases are TGTGCCAGCGCCGGGAGGGTAGCGCCAACCGCGGGAGATACGCAGTATTTT.

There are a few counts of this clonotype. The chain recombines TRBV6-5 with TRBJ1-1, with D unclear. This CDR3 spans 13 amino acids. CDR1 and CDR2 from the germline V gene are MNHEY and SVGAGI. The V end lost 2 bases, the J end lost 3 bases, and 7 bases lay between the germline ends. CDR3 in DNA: TGTGCCAGCAGTTACCAGAGGGACACTGAAGCTTTCTTT. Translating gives CASSYQRDTEAFF.

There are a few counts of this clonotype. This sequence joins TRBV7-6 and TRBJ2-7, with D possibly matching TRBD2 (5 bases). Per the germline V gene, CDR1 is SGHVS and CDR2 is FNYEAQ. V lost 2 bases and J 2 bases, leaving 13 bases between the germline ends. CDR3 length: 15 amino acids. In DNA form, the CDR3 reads TGTGCCAGCAGCTTATCCGGGCTAGCTCCCTACGAGCAGTACTTC. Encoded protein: CASSLSGLAPYEQYF. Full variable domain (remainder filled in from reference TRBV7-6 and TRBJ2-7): GAGVSQSPRYKVTKRGQDVALRCDPISGHVSLYWYRQALGQGPEFLTYFNYEAQQDKSGLPNDRFSAERPEGSISTLTIQRTEQRDSAMYRCASSLSGLAPYEQYFGPGTRLTVT.

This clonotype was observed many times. CDR3: CASSWGLYEQYF. CDR3 coding DNA: TGTGCCAGCAGTTGGGGCCTCTACGAGCAGTACTTC. The rearrangement uses TRBV6-2 or TRBV6-3 and TRBJ2-7; tentatively, D is TRBD1 (5 bases). The CDR3 is 12 residues long. Per germline, CDR1 MNHEY and CDR2 SVGEGT. V was trimmed by 4 bases and J by 3 bases, leaving 7 bases between them.

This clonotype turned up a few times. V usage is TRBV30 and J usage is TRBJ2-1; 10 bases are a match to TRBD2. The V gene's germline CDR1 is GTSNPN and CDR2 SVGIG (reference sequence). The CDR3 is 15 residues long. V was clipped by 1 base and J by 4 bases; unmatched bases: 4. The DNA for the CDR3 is TGTGCCTGGAGTGAAGGAGCGGGAGGGTACAATGAGCAGTTCTTC. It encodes CAWSEGAGGYNEQFF.

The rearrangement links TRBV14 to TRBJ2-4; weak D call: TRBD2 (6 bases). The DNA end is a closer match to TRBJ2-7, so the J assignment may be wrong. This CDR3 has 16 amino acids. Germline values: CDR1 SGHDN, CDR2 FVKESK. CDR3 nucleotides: TGTGCCAGCAGCCGTACTGCCGGGACTGGGTTCAACGAGCAGTACTTC. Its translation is CASSRTAGTGFNEQYF.

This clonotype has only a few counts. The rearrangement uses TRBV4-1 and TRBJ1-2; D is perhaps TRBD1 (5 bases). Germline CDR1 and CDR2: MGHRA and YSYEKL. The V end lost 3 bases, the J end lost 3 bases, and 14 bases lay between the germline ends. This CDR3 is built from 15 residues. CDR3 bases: TGCGCCAGCAGCCAGATCAGCAGGGTTGACTATGGCTACACCTTC. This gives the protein CASSQISRVDYGYTF.

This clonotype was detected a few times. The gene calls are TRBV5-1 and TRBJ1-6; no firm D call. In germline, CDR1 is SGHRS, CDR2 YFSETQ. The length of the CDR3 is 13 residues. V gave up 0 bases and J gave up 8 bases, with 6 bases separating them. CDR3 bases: TGCGCCAGCAGCTTGGGTACATATTCACCCCTCCACTTT. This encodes CASSLGTYSPLHF.

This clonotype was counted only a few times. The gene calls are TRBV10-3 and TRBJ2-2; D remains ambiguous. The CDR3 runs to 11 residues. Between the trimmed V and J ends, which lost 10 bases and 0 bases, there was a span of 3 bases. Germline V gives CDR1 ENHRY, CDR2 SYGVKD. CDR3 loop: CATTNTGELFF. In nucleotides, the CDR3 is TGTGCCACCACGAACACCGGGGAGCTGTTTTTT.

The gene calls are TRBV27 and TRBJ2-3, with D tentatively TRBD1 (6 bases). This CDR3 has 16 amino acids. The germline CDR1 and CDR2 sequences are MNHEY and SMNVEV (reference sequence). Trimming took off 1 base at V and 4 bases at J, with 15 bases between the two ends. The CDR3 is CASSLLNRAGPDTQYF. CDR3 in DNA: TGTGCCAGCAGTTTATTAAACAGGGCCGGCCCAGATACGCAGTATTTT.

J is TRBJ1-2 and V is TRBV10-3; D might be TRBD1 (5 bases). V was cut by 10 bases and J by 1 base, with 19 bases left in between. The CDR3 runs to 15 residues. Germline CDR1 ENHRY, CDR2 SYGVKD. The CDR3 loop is CATQIEDGGNYGYTF. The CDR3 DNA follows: TGTGCCACCCAAATTGAGGATGGGGGTAACTATGGCTACACCTTC.